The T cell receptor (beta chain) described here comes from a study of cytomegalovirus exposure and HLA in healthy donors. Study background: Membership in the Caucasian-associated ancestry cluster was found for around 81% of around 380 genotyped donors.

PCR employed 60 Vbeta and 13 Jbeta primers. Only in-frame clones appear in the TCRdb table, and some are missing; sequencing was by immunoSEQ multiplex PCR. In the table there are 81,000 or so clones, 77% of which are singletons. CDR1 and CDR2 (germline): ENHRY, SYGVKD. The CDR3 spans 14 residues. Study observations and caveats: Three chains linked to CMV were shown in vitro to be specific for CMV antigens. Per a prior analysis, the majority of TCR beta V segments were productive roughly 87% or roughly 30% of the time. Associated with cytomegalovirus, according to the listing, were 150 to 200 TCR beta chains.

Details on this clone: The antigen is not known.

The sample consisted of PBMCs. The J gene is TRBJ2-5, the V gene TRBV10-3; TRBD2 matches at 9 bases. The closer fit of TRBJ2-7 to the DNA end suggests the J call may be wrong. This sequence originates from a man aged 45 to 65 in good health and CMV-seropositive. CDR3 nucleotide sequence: TGTGCCATCGGAAAGACTAGCGGAACCTACGAGCAGTACTTC. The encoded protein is CAIGKTSGTYEQYF.